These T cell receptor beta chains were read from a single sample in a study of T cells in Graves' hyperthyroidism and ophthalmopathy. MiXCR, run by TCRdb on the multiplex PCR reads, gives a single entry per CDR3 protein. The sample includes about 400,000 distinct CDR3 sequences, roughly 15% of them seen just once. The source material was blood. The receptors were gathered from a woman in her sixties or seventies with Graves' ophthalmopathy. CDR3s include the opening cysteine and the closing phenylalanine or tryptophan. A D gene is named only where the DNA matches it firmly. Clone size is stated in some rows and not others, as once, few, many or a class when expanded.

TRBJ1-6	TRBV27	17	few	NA	CASSPLFSGGPNSPLHF	TGTGCCAGCAGCCCCCTTTTTTCTGGAGGCCCCAATTCACCCCTCCACTTT
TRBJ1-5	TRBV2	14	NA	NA	CASSATGSRQPQHF	TGTGCCAGCAGTGCGACAGGTTCGCGTCAGCCCCAGCATTTT
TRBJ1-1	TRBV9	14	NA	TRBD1	CASSRDRANTEAFF	TGTGCCAGCAGCCGGGACAGGGCGAACACTGAAGCTTTCTTT
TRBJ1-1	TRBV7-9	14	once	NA	CASSFGRANTEAFF	TGTGCCAGCAGCTTTGGACGGGCGAACACTGAAGCTTTCTTT
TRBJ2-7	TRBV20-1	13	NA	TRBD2	CSAGTRVIGEQYF	TGCAGTGCGGGGACTAGGGTAATCGGTGAGCAGTACTTC
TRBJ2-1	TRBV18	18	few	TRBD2	CASSPISAGEVSYNEQFF	TGTGCCAGCTCACCAATTTCGGCGGGAGAGGTGTCCTACAATGAGCAGTTCTTC
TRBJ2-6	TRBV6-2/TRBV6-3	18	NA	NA	CASSYVGARISGANVLTF	TGTGCCAGCAGTTACGTGGGGGCGCGGATCTCTGGGGCCAACGTCCTGACTTTC
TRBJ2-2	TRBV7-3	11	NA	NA	CASSRGRGLFF	TGTGCCAGCAGCCGGGGCCGGGGGCTGTTTTTT
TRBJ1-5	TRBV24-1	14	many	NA	CATSDRVFNQPQHF	TGTGCCACCAGTGATCGGGTTTTCAATCAGCCCCAGCATTTT
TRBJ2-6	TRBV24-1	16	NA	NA	CATSDGRGAGANVLTF	TGTGCCACCAGTGATGGGAGAGGGGCTGGGGCCAACGTCCTGACTTTC
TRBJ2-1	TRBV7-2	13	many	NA	CASSTGTHNEQFF	TGTGCCAGCAGCACCGGGACCCACAATGAGCAGTTCTTC
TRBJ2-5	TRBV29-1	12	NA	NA	CSVGEGKGTQYF	TGCAGCGTTGGTGAAGGGAAAGGGACCCAGTACTTC
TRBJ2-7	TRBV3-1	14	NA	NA	CASSPLGGSYEQYF	TGTGCCAGCAGCCCCTTAGGGGGTTCATACGAGCAGTACTTC
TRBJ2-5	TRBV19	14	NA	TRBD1	CASSWGQLTETQYF	TGTGCCAGTAGTTGGGGACAGCTTACGGAGACCCAGTACTTC
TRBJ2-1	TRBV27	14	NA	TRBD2	CASSSHGGWNEQFF	TGTGCCAGCAGTTCCCACGGGGGGTGGAATGAGCAGTTCTTC
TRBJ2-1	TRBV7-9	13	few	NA	CASSWDLYNEQFF	TGTGCCAGCAGCTGGGACCTATACAATGAGCAGTTCTTC
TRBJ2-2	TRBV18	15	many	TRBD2	CASSPLTGGTGELFF	TGTGCCAGCTCACCATTAACGGGAGGAACAGGGGAGCTGTTTTTT
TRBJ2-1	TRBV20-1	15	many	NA	CSARETILGWNEQFF	TGCAGTGCTAGAGAGACCATACTGGGGTGGAATGAGCAGTTCTTC
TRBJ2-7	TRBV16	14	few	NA	CASGAAGASYEQYF	TGTGCCAGCGGTGCCGCAGGGGCCTCCTACGAGCAGTACTTC
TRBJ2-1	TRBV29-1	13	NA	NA	CSVGSGSYNEQFF	TGCAGCGTTGGTAGCGGCTCCTACAATGAGCAGTTCTTC
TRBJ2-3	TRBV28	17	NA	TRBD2	CASSSGTSGRNTDTQYF	TGTGCCAGCAGTTCCGGGACTAGCGGGAGGAACACAGATACGCAGTATTTT
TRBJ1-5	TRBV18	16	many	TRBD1	CASSPPGQGSNQPQHF	TGTGCCAGCTCACCACCGGGACAGGGAAGCAATCAGCCCCAGCATTTT
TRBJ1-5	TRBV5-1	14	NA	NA	CASSLEAGDQPQHF	TGCGCCAGCAGCTTGGAGGCAGGTGATCAGCCCCAGCATTTT